Sequencing of this T cell receptor (beta chain) was carried out in a study of shared clonotypes between healthy human individuals. Whole-study context: Three plates were used per donor for CD4 naive, three for CD4 memory, two for CD8 naive and one for CD8 memory.

CDR1 MGHDK and CDR2 SYGVNS come from the germline V gene. V lost 6 bases, J lost 6 bases, and 23 bases lay in between. The length of the CDR3 is 17 residues. Samples underwent the assay at deep level. The authors loaded 150 to 250 ng DNA, around 30,000 T cell genomes, into sorted-subset replicate PCRs. Original data processing: Quality scores were absent from the junction-only immunoSEQ sequences, so filtering differed. TCRdb's table, derived via immunoSEQ multiplex PCR, lists solely in-frame clones and lacks some. Clonal size and the V and J genes are those of that table, whereas D and trimming came from the DNA. Of approximately 980,000 clones listed, roughly 72% are singletons. With respect to this clone: Other DNA sequences in this specimen translate into the identical CDR3.

This TCR was recovered from a man aged 18 to 35 in good health. Material: memory CD4+ T cells sorted from blood. As for subset: CD45RA-negative fraction. The rearrangement joins TRBV25-1 to TRBJ2-2, with D perhaps being TRBD1 or TRBD2 (5 bases each). The DNA for the CDR3 is TGTGCCAGCAGGGGGGTGGGGGTAAGGGCGAGAGCCGGGGAGCTGTTTTTT. It yields the protein CASRGVGVRARAGELFF.